This T cell receptor beta chain emerged from a study of human T cells and chemical hapten exposure. This clonotype has only a few counts. TCRdb passed the RACE reads through MiXCR, listing each CDR3 protein once. The table lists roughly 260,000 distinct CDR3 sequences, 7.5% to 9% of them singletons. The time point here: pre-sensitization, week 0. The treatment denotes: therapeutic diphenylcyclopropenone sensitization with weekly scalp DPC. Total RNA was isolated from whole blood that had not been fractionated. Trimming cost V 0 bases and J 0 bases, with 24 bases left between them. This CDR3 contains 21 residues. Germline CDR1 MNHNY, CDR2 SVGAGI (reference sequence).

This sample comprised whole blood, obtained in connection with sensitization to the hapten diphenylcyclopropenone (DPC). The source of this sequence is a woman aged 35 to 49 with alopecia areata. Some clones in this sample may be carry-over from other donors' samples. The gene calls are TRBV6-6 and TRBJ2-4; D possibly matches TRBD1 or TRBD2 (5 bases each). CDR3 in DNA: TGTGCCAGCAGTTACTCGGGGCGCCCCGGGACGGAGTATCTAGCCAAAAACATTCAGTACTTC. This translates into CASSYSGRPGTEYLAKNIQYF.